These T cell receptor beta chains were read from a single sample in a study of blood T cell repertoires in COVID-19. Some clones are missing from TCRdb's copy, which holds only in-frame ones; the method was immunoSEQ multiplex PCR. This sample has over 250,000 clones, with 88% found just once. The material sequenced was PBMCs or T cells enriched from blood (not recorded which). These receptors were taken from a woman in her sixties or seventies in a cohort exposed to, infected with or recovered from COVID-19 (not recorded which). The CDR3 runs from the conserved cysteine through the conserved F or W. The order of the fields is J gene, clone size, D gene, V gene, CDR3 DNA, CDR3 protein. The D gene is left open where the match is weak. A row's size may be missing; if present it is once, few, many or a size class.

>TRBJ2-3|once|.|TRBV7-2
TGTGCCAGCAGGGTTGCGGGCAGCACAGATACGCAGTATTTT
CASRVAGSTDTQYF
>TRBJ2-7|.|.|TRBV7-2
TGTGCCAGCAGCTCAGCGACTCACTCCTACGAGCAGTACTTC
CASSSATHSYEQYF
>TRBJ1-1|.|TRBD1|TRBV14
TGTGCCAGCAGCCCTCTACAGGGGAAGGACACTGAAGCTTTCTTT
CASSPLQGKDTEAFF
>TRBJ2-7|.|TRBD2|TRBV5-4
TGTGCCAGCAGCTTGGAAGCGGGAGGGCCCAACTACGAGCAGTACTTC
CASSLEAGGPNYEQYF
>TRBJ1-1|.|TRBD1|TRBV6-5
TGTGCCAGCAGTCCGGACAGGAAGACTGAAGCTTTCTTT
CASSPDRKTEAFF
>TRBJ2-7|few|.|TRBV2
TGTGCCAGCAGTGATGGCCTGAGATCGGGGTGGGAGCAGTACTTC
CASSDGLRSGWEQYF
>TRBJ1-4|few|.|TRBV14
TGTGCCAGCAGCTATCGGACAGCAGCAACTAATGAAAAACTGTTTTTT
CASSYRTAATNEKLFF
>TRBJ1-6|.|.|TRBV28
TGTGCCAGCAGTTTAAGACAGTATAATTCACCCCTCCACTTT
CASSLRQYNSPLHF
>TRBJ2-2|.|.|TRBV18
TGTGCCAGCTCTCCTCAGACCGGGAAGAACACCGGGGAGCTGTTTTTT
CASSPQTGKNTGELFF
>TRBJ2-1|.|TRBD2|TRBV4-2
TGTGCCAGCAGCCGACCACAGGGGTCTAGCGGGAGGCGCTACAATGAGCAGTTCTTC
CASSRPQGSSGRRYNEQFF
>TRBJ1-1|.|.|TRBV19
TGTGCCAGTAGTATTCGGGTGAACACTGAAGCTTTCTTT
CASSIRVNTEAFF
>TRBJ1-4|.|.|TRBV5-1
TGCGCCAGCAGCTTCTCAGGGGCCGATAATGAAAAACTGTTTTTT
CASSFSGADNEKLFF
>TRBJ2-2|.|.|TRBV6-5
TGTGCCAGCAGGTACCCCGGGAATCGGGGCGGGGAGCTGTTTTTT
CASRYPGNRGGELFF
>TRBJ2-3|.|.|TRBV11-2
TGTGCCAGCAGCTTAGGTCGCAGCGGCCTCAGGTCGGATACGCAGTATTTT
CASSLGRSGLRSDTQYF
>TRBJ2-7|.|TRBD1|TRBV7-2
TGTGCCAGCAGCCCAGACAGGGGTGCTACCTACGAGCAGTACTTC
CASSPDRGATYEQYF
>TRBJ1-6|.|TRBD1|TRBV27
TGTGCCAGCAGTTTCGAGGGGGCAAATAATTCACCCCTCCACTTT
CASSFEGANNSPLHF
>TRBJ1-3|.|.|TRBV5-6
TGTGCCAGCAGCTTGGTAGGCGGGTCGGGAAACACCATATATTTT
CASSLVGGSGNTIYF
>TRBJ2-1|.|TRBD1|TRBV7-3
TGTGCCAGCAGCACTGCCGGGACAGGGGTCGTTGAGCAGTTCTTC
CASSTAGTGVVEQFF
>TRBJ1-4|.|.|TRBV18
TGTGCCAGCTCACCGACAACAACTAATGAAAAACTGTTTTTT
CASSPTTTNEKLFF
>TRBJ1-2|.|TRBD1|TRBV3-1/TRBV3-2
TGTGCCAGCAGCCTCGGCCCGACAGGGGGACGGGGCTACACCTTC
CASSLGPTGGRGYTF
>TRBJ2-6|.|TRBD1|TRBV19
TGTGCCAGTAAAAACCCCCGGGACAGGGGGCCTGGGGCCAACGTCCTGACTTTC
CASKNPRDRGPGANVLTF
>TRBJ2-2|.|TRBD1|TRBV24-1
TGTGCCACCAGTGAGCGACAGGGGAACACCGGGGAGCTGTTTTTT
CATSERQGNTGELFF
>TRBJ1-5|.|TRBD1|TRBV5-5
TGTGCCAGCAGCTTGGGGGACAGGGTGAATCAGCCCCAGCATTTT
CASSLGDRVNQPQHF